The 31 T cell receptor beta chains below come from one sample, sequenced in a study of blood T cell repertoires in COVID-19. The table came from immunoSEQ multiplex PCR; TCRdb's copy has only in-frame clones and leaves some out. Seen here are approximately 170,000 clones, approximately 91% observed once, and the top ten hold about 5.3%. The sample was peripheral blood. All receptors derive from a man aged 18 to 30 with COVID-19, enrolled during active disease.

CDR3 sequence (DNA): TGTGCCAGCAGCTTTGTATTTGCGGGCCCTCAAGAGACCCAGTACTTC. The encoded protein is CASSFVFAGPQETQYF. The chain carries TRBV5-6 and TRBJ2-5; TRBD2 is a possible D gene (5 bases). The germline V gene encodes CDR1 SGHDT and CDR2 YYEEEE. V was pared by 2 bases and J by 2 bases, with 16 bases between. This CDR3 region has 16 residues.

The chain's CDR3 is CASSYSLTDYGYTF. CDR3 DNA: TGTGCCAGCAGTTACTCTTTGACAGACTATGGCTACACCTTC. The chain joins TRBV6-5 to TRBJ1-2; possible D gene TRBD1, 5 bases. This CDR3 is built from 14 residues. Trimming cost V 0 bases and J 3 bases, with 8 bases left between them. The germline V gene encodes CDR1 MNHEY and CDR2 SVGAGI.

The V gene is TRBV19, the J gene TRBJ2-7; D remains ambiguous. Per germline, CDR1 LNHDA and CDR2 SQIVND (reference sequence). The CDR3 runs to 14 residues. The V gene lost 3 bases and the J gene lost 3 bases, with 12 bases spanning the gap. For the CDR3, the DNA is TGTGCCAGTAGTATGGCACGAGGCCTCTACGAGCAGTACTTC. It encodes CASSMARGLYEQYF. The full variable domain, with the rest looked up from reference TRBV19 and TRBJ2-7, is DGGITQSPKYLFRKEGQNVTLSCEQNLNHDAMYWYRQDPGQGLRLIYYSQIVNDFQKGDIAEGYSVSREKKESFPLTVTSAQKNPTAFYLCASSMARGLYEQYFGPGTRLTVT.

The rearrangement joins TRBV6-6 to TRBJ1-5, with 7 nucleotides matching TRBD1. The ends lost 6 bases at V and 2 bases at J; junction bases unmatched: 10. Germline V gene data show CDR1 as MNHNY and CDR2 as SVGAGI (reference sequence). There are 16 residues in the CDR3. The CDR3 nucleotides are TGTGCCAGCAGCCGAATTAGGGGGCAAGGCAATCAGCCCCAGCATTTT. It specifies CASSRIRGQGNQPQHF.

This clone was observed a few times. The genes are TRBV19 and TRBJ1-3; maybe TRBD1 (5 bases). This CDR3 has 15 residues. The germline gives CDR1 LNHDA, CDR2 SQIVND (reference sequence). Trimming removed 4 bases from V and 0 bases from J, with 10 bases in between. The CDR3 bases are TGTGCCAGTAGTAATACGGGGGACTCTGGAAACACCATATATTTT. This codes for CASSNTGDSGNTIYF.

The chain has TRBV29-1 and TRBJ1-2, with D perhaps matching TRBD1 (5 bases). The V end lost 5 bases, the J end lost 4 bases, and 32 bases lay between the germline ends. CDR1 is SQVTM and CDR2 is ANQGSEA in the germline V gene. This CDR3 is 19 amino acids long. CDR3 coding DNA: TGCAGCGTTTACGCGGCCGTAGGCAGGGAGGGAGAATCTAGCTATGGCTACACCTTC. It codes for CSVYAAVGREGESSYGYTF.

The V gene is TRBV18, the J gene TRBJ1-6, with TRBD1 matching over 9 bases. The CDR3 has 16 residues. V lost 3 bases and J lost 11; bases outside the gene matches: 11. Germline CDR1 is KGHSH and CDR2 is LQKENI. CDR3 bases: TGTGCCAGCTCACCTCTAACAGGGGGCTCATATACACCCCTCCACTTT. This codes for CASSPLTGGSYTPLHF. The full variable domain, in which reference TRBV18 and TRBJ1-6 provide the parts outside the CDR3, is NAGVMQNPRHLVRRRGQEARLRCSPMKGHSHVYWYRQLPEEGLKFMVYLQKENIIDESGMPKERFSAEFPKEGPSILRIQQVVRGDSAAYFCASSPLTGGSYTPLHFGNGTRLTVT.

The chain combines TRBV7-8 with TRBJ2-7; 7 nucleotides match TRBD2. CDR1 and CDR2 from the germline V gene are SGHVS and FQNEAQ. The CDR3 has 14 residues. V lost 3 bases to trimming and J lost 2 bases; unmatched junction nucleotides: 4. The CDR3 coding sequence is TGTGCCAGCAGCTTTGGGGGGGTCACCTACGAGCAGTACTTC. It encodes CASSFGGVTYEQYF.

In its sample, this clone was seen once. This chain connects TRBV7-3 to TRBJ2-3, with 7 bases fitting TRBD2. CDR1 and CDR2 (germline): SGHTA, FQGTGA. J was trimmed by 3 bases and V by 0 bases; bases with no gene match: 9. The CDR3 extends over 17 amino acids. CDR3 residues: CASSLTGGGSGTDTQYF. CDR3 nucleotides: TGTGCCAGCAGCTTAACGGGAGGCGGGAGTGGAACAGATACGCAGTATTTT. Full variable domain (outside the CDR3, taken from reference TRBV7-3 and TRBJ2-3): GAGVSQTPSNKVTEKGKYVELRCDPISGHTALYWYRQSLGQGPEFLIYFQGTGAADDSGLPNDRFFAVRPEGSVSTLKIQRTERGDSAVYLCASSLTGGGSGTDTQYFGPGTRLTVL.

The rearrangement links TRBV18 to TRBJ1-2; 7 nucleotides match TRBD1. The germline gives CDR1 KGHSH, CDR2 LQKENI. Trimming cost V 2 bases and J 6 bases; bases outside gene matches: 3. The CDR3 contains 13 residues. The CDR3 nucleotides read TGTGCCAGCTCACCAGGGACAGACAATGGCTACACCTTC. Protein product: CASSPGTDNGYTF.

V gene TRBV19 combines with J gene TRBJ1-6; 9 nucleotides match TRBD1. Germline lookup yields CDR1 LNHDA and CDR2 SQIVND (reference sequence). Trimming cost V 5 bases and J 7 bases; bases outside gene matches: 12. This CDR3 contains 17 residues. The CDR3 here is CASSSKGSGTGNSPLHF. CDR3 DNA sequence: TGTGCCAGTAGTTCCAAAGGATCCGGGACAGGGAATTCACCCCTCCACTTT. The full variable domain, completed using reference TRBV19 and TRBJ1-6, is DGGITQSPKYLFRKEGQNVTLSCEQNLNHDAMYWYRQDPGQGLRLIYYSQIVNDFQKGDIAEGYSVSREKKESFPLTVTSAQKNPTAFYLCASSSKGSGTGNSPLHFGNGTRLTVT.

The gene calls are TRBV27 and TRBJ2-7, with a possible D match to TRBD1 (5 bases). V lost 5 bases and J lost 6, with 17 bases in between. This CDR3 region has 14 residues. Germline V gene data show CDR1 as MNHEY and CDR2 as SMNVEV (reference sequence). CDR3 amino acids: CASSPRTLPLEQYF. The CDR3, as DNA: TGTGCCAGCAGTCCTCGGACACTCCCGCTCGAGCAGTACTTC.

This chain joins TRBV10-3 and TRBJ2-1; TRBD2 matches at 8 bases. CDR3 length: 17 amino acids. J lost 6 bases, V lost 6 bases, and 16 bases had no gene match. CDR1 is ENHRY, CDR2 SYGVKD, per germline. CDR3 in amino acids: CAIRAPPASGRGNEQFF. The CDR3 DNA reads TGTGCCATCAGGGCGCCTCCCGCGAGCGGGAGAGGCAATGAGCAGTTCTTC.

This clone was picked up one time. The CDR3 reads CASESRSPNTEAFF. The CDR3, as DNA: TGTGCCAGCGAGTCACGGTCGCCGAACACTGAAGCTTTCTTT. This chain connects TRBV25-1 to TRBJ1-1; D is uncertain. This CDR3 has 14 amino acids. CDR1 and CDR2 from the germline V gene are MGHDK and SYGVNS. V gave up 8 bases and J gave up 1 base, with 14 bases separating them.

This chain joins TRBV19 and TRBJ2-1, with TRBD2 identical over 13 bases. Unmatched junction bases numbered 7, after V lost 7 bases and J lost 4 bases. Germline V gene sequence: CDR1 LNHDA, CDR2 SQIVND (reference sequence). This CDR3 comprises 16 residues. The chain's CDR3 is CASIRTSGRGYNEQFF. In nucleotides, the CDR3 is TGTGCCAGTATCCGGACTAGCGGGAGAGGGTACAATGAGCAGTTCTTC. Full variable domain (missing parts from reference TRBV19 and TRBJ2-1): DGGITQSPKYLFRKEGQNVTLSCEQNLNHDAMYWYRQDPGQGLRLIYYSQIVNDFQKGDIAEGYSVSREKKESFPLTVTSAQKNPTAFYLCASIRTSGRGYNEQFFGPGTRLTVL.

This chain links TRBV9 with TRBJ1-2; TRBD1 agrees at 9 bases. Unmatched junction bases numbered 8, after V lost 4 bases and J lost 1 base. The CDR3 has 16 amino acids. The germline V gene has CDR1 SGDLS and CDR2 YYNGEE. CDR3 nucleotide sequence: TGTGCCAGCAGCTACGGACAGGGGCTCTTTAACTATGGCTACACCTTC. It is translated as CASSYGQGLFNYGYTF.

The chain couples TRBV5-6 to TRBJ2-1; TRBD2 agrees at 7 bases. Per germline, CDR1 SGHDT and CDR2 YYEEEE. The CDR3 length is 15 residues. After removal of 1 base from V and 7 bases from J, the junction contained 8 bases not matched to a gene. Written as DNA, the CDR3 is TGTGCCAGCAGCTTGTTAGTAGCGGGCGGGAATGAGCAGTTCTTC. As protein: CASSLLVAGGNEQFF.

The gene calls are TRBV27 and TRBJ1-3; D is perhaps TRBD1 (5 bases). The V end lost 5 bases, the J end lost 4 bases, and 12 bases lay between the germline ends. Germline V gene lookup returns CDR1 MNHEY and CDR2 SMNVEV (reference sequence). The CDR3 is made up of 14 amino acids. CDR3 sequence: CASSTLQAGNTIYF. CDR3 DNA: TGTGCCAGCAGTACCTTACAGGCCGGAAACACCATATATTTT.

The genes are TRBV3-1 (or the pseudogene TRBV3-2) and TRBJ2-7; D is possibly TRBD2 (7 bases). Germline values: CDR1 LGHDT, CDR2 YNNKEL (reference sequence). The CDR3 has 16 residues. V lost 1 base and J 5 bases, leaving 18 bases between the germline ends. For the CDR3, the DNA is TGTGCCAGCAGCCAAGTTCGGACTAGGGGGGACCACGAGCAGTACTTC. Protein sequence: CASSQVRTRGDHEQYF.

The chain combines TRBV19 with TRBJ2-1; 11 nucleotides agree with TRBD2. The CDR3 is 17 residues long. V gave up 6 bases and J gave up 3 bases; unmatched junction bases: 10. CDR1 is LNHDA, CDR2 SQIVND, per germline (reference sequence). DNA for the CDR3: TGTGCCAGTAGAGGGCTAGCGGGAGGACCCTACTACAATGAGCAGTTCTTC. It specifies CASRGLAGGPYYNEQFF.

In DNA, the CDR3 is TGTGCCAGCAGAACCGGGGGATCCGGGGAGCTGTTTTTT. Protein sequence: CASRTGGSGELFF. V gene TRBV9 combines with J gene TRBJ2-2; D might be TRBD2 (6 bases). This CDR3 has 13 amino acids. Looked up from germline, CDR1 is SGDLS and CDR2 is YYNGEE. Trimming left V 5 bases short and J 6 bases short, with 11 bases between.

The genes are TRBV19 and TRBJ1-6, with D maybe TRBD1 (6 bases). V lost 5 bases, J lost 9 bases, and 11 bases lay in between. Germline V lookup: CDR1 LNHDA, CDR2 SQIVND (reference sequence). This CDR3 spans 13 amino acids. This CDR3 reads CASSVTGFSPLHF. CDR3 DNA sequence: TGTGCCAGTAGTGTAACAGGGTTTTCACCCCTCCACTTT.

V is TRBV5-6 and J is TRBJ2-7; 7 nucleotides agree with TRBD1. The CDR3 has 13 amino acids. Germline assignment: CDR1 SGHDT and CDR2 YYEEEE. Trimming removed 5 bases from V and 2 bases from J; junction bases left unmatched: 4. The DNA for the CDR3 is TGTGCCAGCAGTTCCGGGACAGCCTACGAGCAGTACTTC. As protein: CASSSGTAYEQYF.

V is TRBV9 and J is TRBJ2-5; 15 nucleotides match TRBD2. Germline lookup yields CDR1 SGDLS and CDR2 YYNGEE. This CDR3 spans 16 amino acids. V lost 6 bases and J lost 5; bases outside the gene matches: 8. The CDR3, as DNA: TGTGCCAGCACCCAGGAGGGACTAGCGGGAGGTGAGACCCAGTACTTC. Protein product: CASTQEGLAGGETQYF. The whole variable domain, filled in from reference TRBV9 and TRBJ2-5, reads DSGVTQTPKHLITATGQRVTLRCSPRSGDLSVYWYQQSLDQGLQFLIQYYNGEERAKGNILERFSAQQFPDLHSELNLSSLELGDSALYFCASTQEGLAGGETQYFGPGTRLLVL.

The chain has TRBV28 and TRBJ2-1; D perhaps matches TRBD1 (6 bases). Germline assignment: CDR1 MDHEN and CDR2 SYDVKM. The CDR3 has 12 residues. Trimming stripped 11 bases from V and 8 bases from J, with 16 bases between. CDR3 region: CAVTGDSDEQFF. CDR3 nucleotide sequence: TGTGCCGTGACAGGAGACTCGGATGAGCAGTTCTTC.

CDR3 coding DNA: TGTGCCAGCAAGGGGCTTTCGGGAGCCGCCGAGCAGTACTTC. Translation: CASKGLSGAAEQYF. The rearrangement joins TRBV27 to TRBJ2-7; perhaps TRBD2 as D (6 bases). Germline V gene lookup returns CDR1 MNHEY and CDR2 SMNVEV (reference sequence). V was cut by 7 bases and J by 6 bases, with 19 bases left in between. CDR3 length: 14 amino acids.

The chain recombines TRBV27 with TRBJ2-7; 8 positions match TRBD1. With V trimmed by 7 bases and J by 7 bases, 12 bases remained unmatched. The CDR3 is 14 residues long. In germline, CDR1 is MNHEY, CDR2 SMNVEV (reference sequence). This chain's CDR3 is CASNSGQARGEQYF. For the CDR3, the DNA is TGTGCCAGCAACTCGGGACAGGCCCGGGGGGAGCAGTACTTC.

V is TRBV5-1 and J is TRBJ2-1; no clear D gene. The CDR3 length is 15 residues. Trimming took off 0 bases at V and 2 bases at J, with 9 bases between the two ends. Germline CDR1 and CDR2: SGHRS and YFSETQ. CDR3 nucleotides: TGCGCCAGCAGCTTGGAGCCATCTACCTACAATGAGCAGTTCTTC. Its translation is CASSLEPSTYNEQFF.

This clone appeared a single time. The genes are TRBV7-2 and TRBJ2-3; 8 nucleotides align to TRBD2. The CDR3 consists of 17 residues. The germline gives CDR1 SGHTA, CDR2 FQGNSA. V lost 5 bases and J lost 4; bases outside the gene matches: 14. This CDR3 is CASSPPPGTSHPDTQYF. CDR3 bases: TGTGCCAGCAGCCCCCCACCCGGGACTAGTCACCCAGATACGCAGTATTTT.

A few counts support this clone. An end of the junction does not agree with germline; a read error may underlie this. The chain uses TRBV27 and TRBJ1-4; D gene ambiguous. Germline CDR1 is MNHEY and CDR2 is SMNVEV (reference sequence). The CDR3 is made up of 13 amino acids. CDR3 region: CASSSGSYEKLLF. CDR3 DNA: TGTGCCAGCAGTTCCGGGTCGTATGAAAAACTGCTTTTT.

The V gene is TRBV9, the J gene TRBJ2-1, with a weak D call TRBD1 (6 bases). Germline CDR1 is SGDLS and CDR2 is YYNGEE. The CDR3 length is 14 residues. Trimming took 3 bases from V and 3 from J, leaving 10 bases between them. DNA for the CDR3: TGTGCCAGCAGCGAAAGGGACAACTACAATGAGCAGTTCTTC. It encodes CASSERDNYNEQFF.